The TCR beta chain described here comes from a study of regulatory T cells in long-lasting Graves disease. Arm-PCR of CDR3 regions with iRepertoire HTBI primers generated TCR beta libraries. TCRdb analysed the multiplex PCR reads with MiXCR anew, one entry per CDR3 protein. This table holds some 230,000 distinct CDR3 sequences, around 20% found once. The sample holds many counts of this clonotype. The time point denotes: newly diagnosed GD, antithyroid drugs for less than 3 months. PBMC-extracted RNA yielded the TCR library. The CDR3 is 14 residues long. V was pared by 6 bases and J by 2 bases, with 13 bases between. Germline V gene sequence: CDR1 SGHAT, CDR2 FQDESV (reference sequence).

The input for sequencing was peripheral blood mononuclear cells (PBMCs), taken at new diagnosis, from a patient treated with antithyroid drugs. This chain connects TRBV11-1 to TRBJ2-5; D is unresolved. The TCR originated in a female donor with Graves disease. The CDR3 is CASSDEVQQETQYF. CDR3 coding DNA: TGTGCCAGCAGTGATGAGGTACAGCAAGAGACCCAGTACTTC.